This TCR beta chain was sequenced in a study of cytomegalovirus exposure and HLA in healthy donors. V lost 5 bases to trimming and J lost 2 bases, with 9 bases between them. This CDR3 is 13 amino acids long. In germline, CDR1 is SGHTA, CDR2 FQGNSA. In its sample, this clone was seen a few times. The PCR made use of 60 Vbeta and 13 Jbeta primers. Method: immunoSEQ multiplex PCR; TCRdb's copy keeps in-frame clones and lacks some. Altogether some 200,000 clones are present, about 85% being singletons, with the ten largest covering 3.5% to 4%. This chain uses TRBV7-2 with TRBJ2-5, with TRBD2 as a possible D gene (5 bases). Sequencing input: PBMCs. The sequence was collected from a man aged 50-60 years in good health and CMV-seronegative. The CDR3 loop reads CASSTGDQETQYF. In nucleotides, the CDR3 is TGTGCCAGCAGCACCGGGGATCAAGAGACCCAGTACTTC.